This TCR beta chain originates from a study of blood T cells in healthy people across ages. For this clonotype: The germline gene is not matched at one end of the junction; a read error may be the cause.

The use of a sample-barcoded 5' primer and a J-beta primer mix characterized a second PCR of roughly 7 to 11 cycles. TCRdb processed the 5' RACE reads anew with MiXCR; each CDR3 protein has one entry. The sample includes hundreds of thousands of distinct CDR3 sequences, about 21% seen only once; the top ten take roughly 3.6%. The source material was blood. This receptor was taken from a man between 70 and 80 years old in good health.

The CDR3 reads CASSPAGVEADMQYF. For the CDR3, the DNA is TGTGCCAGCAGTCCCGCGGGAGTAGAAGCAGATATGCAGTATTTT. This chain joins TRBV12-3 or TRBV12-4 and TRBJ2-3; TRBD2 aligns across 7 bases. CDR3 size: 15 residues.